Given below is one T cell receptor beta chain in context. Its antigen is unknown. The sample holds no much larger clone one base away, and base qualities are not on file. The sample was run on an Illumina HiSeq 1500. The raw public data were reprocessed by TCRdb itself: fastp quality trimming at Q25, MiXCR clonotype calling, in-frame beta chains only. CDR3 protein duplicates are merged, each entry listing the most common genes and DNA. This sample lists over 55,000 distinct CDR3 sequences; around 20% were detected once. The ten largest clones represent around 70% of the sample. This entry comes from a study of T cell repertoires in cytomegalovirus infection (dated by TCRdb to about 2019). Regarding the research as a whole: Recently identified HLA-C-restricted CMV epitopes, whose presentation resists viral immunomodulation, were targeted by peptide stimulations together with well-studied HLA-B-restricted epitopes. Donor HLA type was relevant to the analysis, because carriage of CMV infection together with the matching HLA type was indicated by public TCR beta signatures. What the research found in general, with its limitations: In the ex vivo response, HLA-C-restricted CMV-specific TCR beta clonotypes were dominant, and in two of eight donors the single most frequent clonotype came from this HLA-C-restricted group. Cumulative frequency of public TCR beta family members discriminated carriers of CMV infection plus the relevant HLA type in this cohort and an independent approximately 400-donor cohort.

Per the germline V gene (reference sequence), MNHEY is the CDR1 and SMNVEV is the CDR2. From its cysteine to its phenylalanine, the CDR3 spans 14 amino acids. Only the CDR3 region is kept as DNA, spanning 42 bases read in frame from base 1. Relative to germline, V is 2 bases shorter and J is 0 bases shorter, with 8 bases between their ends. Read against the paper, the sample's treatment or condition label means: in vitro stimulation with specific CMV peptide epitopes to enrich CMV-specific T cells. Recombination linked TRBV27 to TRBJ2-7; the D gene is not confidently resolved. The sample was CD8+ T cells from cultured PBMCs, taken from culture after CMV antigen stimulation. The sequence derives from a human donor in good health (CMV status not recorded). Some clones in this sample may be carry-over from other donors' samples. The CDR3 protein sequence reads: CASSLGSGSYEQYF. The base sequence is TGTGCCAGCAGTTTAGGGTCGGGCTCCTACGAGCAGTACTTC.